A single TCR beta chain is shown here with its context. Its antigen is unidentified. Reverse transcription of extracted RNA yielded cDNA, which provided the sequencing template. TCRdb keeps only in-frame clones here, not all; method: immunoSEQ multiplex PCR. In the table there are about 190,000 clones, under 80% of which are singletons. This CDR3 comprises 14 residues. V was shortened by 4 bases and J by 2 bases, with 12 bases between the two germline ends. Germline lookup yields CDR1 SGHRS and CDR2 YFSETQ. Noted treatment: oral pan-JAK inhibitor, 5-10 mg twice daily. The record originates from a study of CD8+ T cells in alopecia areata. Overall study: Treated individuals took tofacitinib by mouth, 5 to 10 mg twice daily. Severity in treated patients was scored by percentage of scalp area affected.

Notes on the study in general: Researchers report lesional scalp, most notably alopecia totalis/universalis, outstripped normal scalp in clonality.

Sample: CD4+ T cells sorted from blood, taken around week 47, from a patient treated with tofacitinib. V is TRBV5-1 and J is TRBJ2-5; D may match TRBD1 or TRBD2 (5 bases each). The sequence was collected from a human donor with alopecia areata. DNA of the CDR3: TGCGCCAGCAGCCCCCGGGACGGACAAGAGACCCAGTACTTC. Its translation: CASSPRDGQETQYF.